These 32 T cell receptor beta chains came from one sample sequenced in a study of shared clonotypes between healthy human individuals. The repertoire was sequenced with immunoSEQ multiplex PCR; TCRdb's copy has only in-frame clones and lacks some. The sample shows some 2,100,000 clones, roughly 95% of them seen only once. The sequencing input was naive CD4+ T cells sorted from blood. Subset here: CD45RA+ positively selected. Receptor source: a man aged 18 to 29 in good health.

This clone has a single count. At one end the junction does not follow the germline gene, possibly because of a read error. This chain joins TRBV2 and TRBJ2-5; a weak D match, TRBD2 (6 bases). CDR3 size: 13 residues. Germline CDR1 SNHLY, CDR2 FYNNEI. In nucleotides, the CDR3 is TGTGCTAGCAGCGAATCGGGGGAGAGCGCCCAGTACTTC. It codes for CASSESGESAQYF.

This sequence joins TRBV6-5 and TRBJ2-7, with 7 positions matching TRBD1. CDR1 and CDR2 from the germline V gene are MNHEY and SVGAGI. The CDR3 sequence is 15 residues long. V trimming: 2 bases; J trimming: 6 bases; junction bases outside the gene matches: 10. The DNA of the CDR3 is TGTGCCAGCAGTTACCACAGGGGCCTTCAAGCCGAGCAGTACTTC. Protein: CASSYHRGLQAEQYF.

This chain connects TRBV5-8 to TRBJ2-1; 11 positions agree with TRBD1. Germline loops: CDR1 SGHTS, CDR2 YDEGEE. The J segment lost 4 bases and the V segment lost 0 bases, leaving 3 bases of the junction unmatched. The CDR3 covers 16 residues. CDR3 in amino acids: CASSLVGQGVYNEQFF. CDR3 DNA sequence: TGTGCCAGCAGCTTGGTGGGACAGGGGGTTTACAATGAGCAGTTCTTC.

As for this clone: Other nucleotide sequences from this sample produce the same CDR3. The rearrangement uses TRBV5-8 and TRBJ2-7, with D perhaps TRBD2 (6 bases). The CDR3 has 14 residues. Germline assignment: CDR1 SGHTS and CDR2 YDEGEE. The V gene lost 0 bases and the J gene lost 3 bases, with 10 bases spanning the gap. CDR3 in amino acids: CASSLAGGSYEQYF. CDR3 in DNA: TGTGCCAGCAGCTTGGCCGGAGGGAGCTACGAGCAGTACTTC.

About this clone itself: The same CDR3 also results from other DNA sequences found in this sample. The chain is built from TRBV5-1 and TRBJ1-2; D call uncertain. Germline V gene data show CDR1 as SGHRS and CDR2 as YFSETQ. V was trimmed by 0 bases and J by 6 bases, leaving 9 bases between them. This CDR3 contains 13 residues. CDR3 sequence: CASSLGRVDGYTF. CDR3 bases: TGCGCCAGCAGCTTGGGCAGAGTCGATGGCTACACCTTC. Full variable domain (rest looked up from reference TRBV5-1 and TRBJ1-2): KAGVTQTPRYLIKTRGQQVTLSCSPISGHRSVSWYQQTPGQGLQFLFEYFSETQRNKGNFPGRFSGRQFSNSRSEMNVSTLELGDSALYLCASSLGRVDGYTFGSGTRLTVV.

The chain uses TRBV5-1 and TRBJ2-2, with 9 bases identical to TRBD1. Per the germline V gene, CDR1 is SGHRS and CDR2 is YFSETQ. Unmatched junction bases numbered 6, after V lost 2 bases and J lost 7 bases. CDR3 length: 15 residues. CDR3 sequence: CASSLHRGLDGELFF. The CDR3 region has the DNA TGCGCCAGCAGCTTACACAGGGGGCTGGACGGGGAGCTGTTTTTT.

This chain links TRBV5-4 with TRBJ1-1; D is perhaps TRBD1 (5 bases). Germline CDR1 SGHNT, CDR2 YYREEE (reference sequence). CDR3 length equals 15 residues. V was cut by 4 bases and J by 3 bases, with 16 bases left in between. The CDR3 DNA reads TGTGCCAGCAGCACCAAGACAGTGGTGGACACTGAAGCTTTCTTT. It is translated as CASSTKTVVDTEAFF.

V gene TRBV10-1 combines with J gene TRBJ2-7; TRBD1 agrees at 9 bases. This CDR3 spans 14 amino acids. In germline, CDR1 is WNHNN, CDR2 SYGVQD (reference sequence). Trimming cost V 6 bases and J 1 base; bases outside gene matches: 4. The DNA for the CDR3 is TGCGCCAGCAGAGGACAGGGGAGATCCTACGAGCAGTACTTC. Amino acids: CASRGQGRSYEQYF.

This chain links TRBV28 with TRBJ2-7, with D perhaps matching TRBD2 (6 bases). The CDR3 length is 10 residues. V was clipped by 10 bases and J by 6 bases, with 10 bases between them. The germline CDR1 and CDR2 sequences are MDHEN and SYDVKM. CDR3 nucleotides: TGTGCCACCGGGGGATCCGAGCAGTACTTC. Translated: CATGGSEQYF.

The chain is built from TRBV5-4 and TRBJ2-2; perhaps TRBD1 as D (6 bases). CDR1 is SGHNT, CDR2 YYREEE, per germline (reference sequence). Trimming took off 4 bases at V and 3 bases at J, with 7 bases between the two ends. The CDR3 totals 13 residues. CDR3 bases: TGTGCCAGCAGCCGGACAGACACCGGGGAGCTGTTTTTT. This codes for CASSRTDTGELFF.

This clone came up a few times. Other nucleotide sequences from this sample produce the same CDR3. This chain uses TRBV9 with TRBJ1-2; D gene ambiguous. CDR1 and CDR2 from the germline V gene are SGDLS and YYNGEE. The germline V and J ends were trimmed by 0 bases and 4 bases, with 4 bases remaining between them. The CDR3 contains 12 residues. CDR3 loop: CASSVDGYGYTF. The DNA of the CDR3 is TGTGCCAGCAGCGTAGACGGCTATGGCTACACCTTC.

The chain has TRBV10-3 and TRBJ2-3; D possibly matches TRBD1 or TRBD2 (6 bases each). Germline V gene data show CDR1 as ENHRY and CDR2 as SYGVKD. V gave up 8 bases and J gave up 3 bases, with 15 bases separating them. This CDR3 region has 14 residues. CDR3 region: CAIGGGVSTDTQYF. In nucleotides, the CDR3 is TGTGCCATCGGGGGCGGGGTTTCGACAGATACGCAGTATTTT.

This clone has a single count. The V and J genes are TRBV6-1 and TRBJ2-5, with D perhaps TRBD1 or TRBD2 (5 bases each). Trimming stripped 3 bases from V and 5 bases from J, with 13 bases between. Germline V gives CDR1 MNHNS, CDR2 SASEGT. The CDR3 loop spans 14 amino acids. CDR3 coding DNA: TGTGCCAGCAGTGACCGACGGGACCGGGAGACCCAGTACTTC. Translating it yields CASSDRRDRETQYF.

In its sample, this clone was seen a few times. The chain couples TRBV10-3 to TRBJ1-4, with D uncertain. This CDR3 is 16 amino acids long. CDR1 is ENHRY and CDR2 is SYGVKD in the germline V gene. V was clipped by 0 bases and J by 4 bases, with 12 bases between them. CDR3 in DNA: TGTGCCATCAGTGAGTCCCATGGGCAGGTTAATGAAAAACTGTTTTTT. Its translation is CAISESHGQVNEKLFF.

The chain carries TRBV18 and TRBJ1-2, with D possibly TRBD1 on 6 matching bases. CDR1 is KGHSH and CDR2 is LQKENI in the germline V gene. Trimming pared 0 bases from V and 1 base from J, leaving 12 bases between. The CDR3 sequence is 16 residues long. CDR3 amino acids: CASSPPVDSSNYGYTF. Written as DNA, the CDR3 is TGTGCCAGCTCACCACCGGTGGACAGTAGTAACTATGGCTACACCTTC.

The genes are TRBV7-9 and TRBJ1-6; 9 bases align to TRBD1. V dropped 1 base and J dropped 0; count of bases not matched to a gene: 4. The CDR3 totals 18 residues. Germline lookup yields CDR1 SEHNR and CDR2 FQNEAQ (reference sequence). For the CDR3, the DNA is TGTGCCAGCAGCTTAGGGGGGACAGGGAGCTCCTATAATTCACCCCTCCACTTT. This gives the protein CASSLGGTGSSYNSPLHF. The variable domain in full, completed from reference TRBV7-9 and TRBJ1-6, reads DTGVSQNPRHKITKRGQNVTFRCDPISEHNRLYWYRQTLGQGPEFLTYFQNEAQLEKSRLLSDRFSAERPKGSFSTLEIQRTEQGDSAMYLCASSLGGTGSSYNSPLHFGNGTRLTVT.

In nucleotides, the CDR3 is TGTGCCAGCAGCGCAAGGGACAGAGCCCCCACAGATACGCAGTATTTT. It translates to CASSARDRAPTDTQYF. The chain uses TRBV5-6 and TRBJ2-3; TRBD1 aligns across 7 bases. The CDR3 consists of 16 residues. Germline CDR1 is SGHDT and CDR2 is YYEEEE. J lost 2 bases, V lost 4 bases, and 10 bases had no gene match.

The J gene is TRBJ2-7, the V gene TRBV15, with D unresolved. This CDR3 comprises 13 residues. CDR1 and CDR2 from the germline V gene are LNHNV and YYDKDF (reference sequence). Trimming pared 2 bases from V and 2 bases from J, leaving 7 bases between. The CDR3 bases are TGTGCCACCAGCAGAATTGGGGCCTACGAGCAGTACTTC. Its protein is CATSRIGAYEQYF.

This clone was detected a few times. The chain couples TRBV10-1 to TRBJ2-7; D remains ambiguous. Germline loops: CDR1 WNHNN, CDR2 SYGVQD (reference sequence). V lost 2 bases and J 2 bases, leaving 7 bases between the germline ends. CDR3 size: 13 residues. The CDR3 DNA sequence: TGCGCCAGCAGTGAGGGGCTTACCTACGAGCAGTACTTC. This gives the protein CASSEGLTYEQYF.

V gene TRBV25-1 combines with J gene TRBJ1-2, with D unresolved. The ends were cut back, 6 bases at V and 7 bases at J, with 18 bases in the middle. Per the germline V gene, CDR1 is MGHDK and CDR2 is SYGVNS. The length of the CDR3 is 14 residues. Here the CDR3 DNA reads TGTGCCAGCAGCGCCGTAGTTGCCTCTTCTGGCTACACCTTC. Translating gives CASSAVVASSGYTF.

The chain has TRBV6-1 and TRBJ2-7; 9 bases match TRBD1. Germline lookup yields CDR1 MNHNS and CDR2 SASEGT. Trimming removed 0 bases from V and 3 bases from J; junction bases left unmatched: 3. This CDR3 is built from 15 residues. In DNA form, the CDR3 reads TGTGCCAGCAGTGAAGCTGGGACAGGGAACTACGAGCAGTACTTC. This translates into CASSEAGTGNYEQYF.

The chain recombines TRBV19 with TRBJ2-2, with D maybe TRBD2 (5 bases). Germline-derived CDR1 and CDR2 are LNHDA and SQIVND (reference sequence). The germline V and J ends were trimmed by 3 bases and 7 bases, with 12 bases remaining between them. This CDR3 spans 14 amino acids. CDR3 nucleotides: TGTGCCAGTAGTATTGAGGGTGGTATCGGGGAGCTGTTTTTT. This codes for CASSIEGGIGELFF.

This clone was picked up one time. This chain links TRBV19 with TRBJ2-6, with D possibly matching TRBD1 (6 bases). The CDR3 has 16 residues. Trimming left V 6 bases short and J 3 bases short, with 15 bases between. Germline V CDR1 and CDR2: LNHDA, SQIVND (reference sequence). CDR3 protein: CASRDSAVSGANVLTF. CDR3 nucleotides: TGTGCCAGTAGGGACAGTGCCGTAAGTGGGGCCAACGTCCTGACTTTC.

This clone has a single count. This chain links TRBV18 with TRBJ1-2, with 12 positions matching TRBD1. The J segment lost 7 bases and the V segment lost 5 bases, leaving 8 bases of the junction unmatched. Per the germline V gene, CDR1 is KGHSH and CDR2 is LQKENI. CDR3 length: 15 amino acids. The DNA for the CDR3 is TGTGCCAGCTCAACCGGGACAGGGGGCTCCCTTGGCTACACCTTC. As protein: CASSTGTGGSLGYTF. The entire variable domain, with the rest obtained from reference TRBV18 and TRBJ1-2, is as follows: NAGVMQNPRHLVRRRGQEARLRCSPMKGHSHVYWYRQLPEEGLKFMVYLQKENIIDESGMPKERFSAEFPKEGPSILRIQQVVRGDSAAYFCASSTGTGGSLGYTFGSGTRLTVV.

This chain uses TRBV6-1 with TRBJ2-2; D remains ambiguous. The CDR3 covers 14 residues. V was pared by 4 bases and J by 7 bases, with 13 bases between. Germline V gives CDR1 MNHNS, CDR2 SASEGT. Written as DNA, the CDR3 is TGTGCCAGCAGTGCCTTCCCTCTTGGCGGGGAGCTGTTTTTT. Translating gives CASSAFPLGGELFF.

This sequence joins TRBV7-3 and TRBJ2-4; maybe TRBD1 (6 bases). From germline, CDR1 is SGHTA and CDR2 FQGTGA. This CDR3 comprises 13 residues. V dropped 6 bases and J dropped 9 bases, with 15 bases sitting between them. The CDR3 DNA follows: TGTGCCAGCAGTTCAATGAAAGGGGGCATTCAGTACTTC. Protein sequence: CASSSMKGGIQYF.

The chain couples TRBV6-1 to TRBJ2-7; 10 bases are a match to TRBD1. Trimming removed 7 bases from V and 3 bases from J; junction bases left unmatched: 6. In germline, CDR1 is MNHNS, CDR2 SASEGT. This CDR3 has 14 amino acids. This CDR3 is CASNRGQGYYEQYF. The CDR3 bases are TGTGCCAGCAATCGGGGACAGGGGTACTACGAGCAGTACTTC.

This clone was picked up one time. The chain couples TRBV19 to TRBJ2-7; D not certain. The germline gives CDR1 LNHDA, CDR2 SQIVND (reference sequence). The CDR3 consists of 12 residues. V lost 10 bases and J lost 4, with 14 bases in between. CDR3 bases: TGTGCCACTTCCGCCCCGAGTTACGAGCAGTACTTC. Amino acids: CATSAPSYEQYF.

The chain carries TRBV7-2 and TRBJ1-6; 9 nucleotides agree with TRBD1. The junction had 6 bases not matched to a gene; V was cut back by 5 bases and J by 7 bases. This CDR3 contains 15 residues. The germline gives CDR1 SGHTA, CDR2 FQGNSA. The CDR3 protein is CASSLGQGMNSPLHF. DNA of the CDR3: TGTGCCAGCAGCCTGGGACAGGGAATGAATTCACCCCTCCACTTT.

The V gene is TRBV5-1, the J gene TRBJ2-5; D not certain. There are 15 residues in the CDR3. Trimming took off 1 base at V and 1 base at J, with 11 bases between the two ends. The V gene's germline CDR1 is SGHRS and CDR2 YFSETQ. The CDR3 sequence: CASSLNGIAQETQYF. CDR3 coding DNA: TGCGCCAGCAGCTTGAACGGAATTGCCCAAGAGACCCAGTACTTC.

This chain links TRBV4-1 with TRBJ1-2; the D gene is possibly TRBD1 (5 bases). Germline V lookup: CDR1 MGHRA, CDR2 YSYEKL. The V end was cut by 0 bases, the J end by 8 bases, with 16 bases between. The CDR3 is 15 residues long. In DNA form, the CDR3 reads TGCGCCAGCAGCCAAGACCGGGCCATTAGGGGAGGCTACACCTTC. This codes for CASSQDRAIRGGYTF.

The V and J genes are TRBV9 and TRBJ2-5, with TRBD2 matching over 8 bases. With V trimmed by 0 bases and J by 2 bases, 6 bases remained unmatched. The CDR3 is 16 amino acids. CDR1 is SGDLS and CDR2 is YYNGEE in the germline V gene. The CDR3 DNA sequence: TGTGCCAGCAGCGTAGGTAGTAGCGGGATACAAGAGACCCAGTACTTC. Amino acid sequence: CASSVGSSGIQETQYF.